One and the same sample provided the 27 T cell receptor beta chains below, sequenced in a study of Tregs in tolerant kidney transplant recipients. Only in-frame clones appear in the TCRdb table, and some are missing; sequencing was by immunoSEQ multiplex PCR. The table lists tens of thousands of clones, 84% of them singletons. Sequences were obtained from CD4+ T cells from blood. These receptors came from a human donor in good health.

The V and J genes are TRBV2 and TRBJ2-5, with 7 positions matching TRBD2. The J segment lost 2 bases and the V segment lost 8 bases, leaving 8 bases of the junction unmatched. CDR1 and CDR2 (germline): SNHLY, FYNNEI. The CDR3 runs to 14 residues. CDR3 coding DNA: TGTGCCAGCGTTTTCGGGGGGAGTCAAGAGACCCAGTACTTC. This translates into CASVFGGSQETQYF.

The chain recombines TRBV10-3 with TRBJ1-2; maybe TRBD1 (6 bases). CDR3 length equals 17 residues. CDR1 ENHRY and CDR2 SYGVKD come from the germline V gene. Trimming removed 5 bases from V and 3 bases from J, with 22 bases in between. The CDR3 loop reads CAISRGSPGGHDYGYTF. The DNA for the CDR3 is TGTGCCATCAGTAGAGGTTCGCCGGGGGGCCACGACTATGGCTACACCTTC.

The chain is built from TRBV5-6 and TRBJ2-3; D unresolved. Germline V gene sequence: CDR1 SGHDT, CDR2 YYEEEE. V lost 5 bases, J lost 2 bases, and 6 bases lay in between. The CDR3 is 12 residues long. In DNA, the CDR3 is TGTGCCAGCAGTTGGACCACAGATACGCAGTATTTT. Amino acids: CASSWTTDTQYF.

This chain connects TRBV2 to TRBJ1-5; 8 positions match TRBD1. Trimming cost V 5 bases and J 2 bases; bases outside gene matches: 11. Germline-derived CDR1 and CDR2 are SNHLY and FYNNEI. The CDR3 sequence is 17 residues long. The CDR3 DNA reads as TGTGCCAGCAGTTCCGACAGGGGAGGATCAGGCAATCAGCCCCAGCATTTT. Its protein is CASSSDRGGSGNQPQHF.

This rearrangement joins TRBV19 to TRBJ1-2; no clear D. CDR1 is LNHDA and CDR2 is SQIVND in the germline V gene (reference sequence). Deletions cut 8 bases from V and 4 bases from J, with 8 bases between. This CDR3 has 11 amino acids. The CDR3 region has the DNA TGTGCCAGTCGGGCCCCCTATGGCTACACCTTC. Translated, it gives CASRAPYGYTF.

The chain uses TRBV21-1 and TRBJ2-7; whether TRBD2, the table's D call, matches the DNA was not checked. TRBV21-1 is flagged as a pseudogene. CDR3 length: 14 amino acids. This CDR3 is CASSRRTGRREQYF. CDR3 sequence (DNA): TGTGCCAGCAGCCGACGGACGGGGAGAAGGGAGCAGTACTTC.

V and J are TRBV7-9 and TRBJ1-1; D is ambiguous. Germline V CDR1 and CDR2: SEHNR, FQNEAQ (reference sequence). V was clipped by 5 bases and J by 5 bases, with 15 bases between them. CDR3 size: 14 residues. The CDR3 here is CASSLERALTEAFF. CDR3 bases: TGTGCCAGCAGCCTCGAGAGGGCGCTTACTGAAGCTTTCTTT.

This chain connects TRBV2 to TRBJ2-7, with D possibly matching TRBD1 (5 bases). Trimming stripped 4 bases from V and 3 bases from J, with 10 bases between. This CDR3 spans 13 amino acids. Germline assignment: CDR1 SNHLY and CDR2 FYNNEI. The CDR3 sequence is CASSADRLYEQYF. The CDR3 DNA sequence: TGTGCCAGCAGTGCAGACAGACTCTACGAGCAGTACTTC. The variable domain in full, completed from reference TRBV2 and TRBJ2-7, reads EPEVTQTPSHQVTQMGQEVILRCVPISNHLYFYWYRQILGQKVEFLVSFYNNEISEKSEIFDDQFSVERPDGSNFTLKIRSTKLEDSAMYFCASSADRLYEQYFGPGTRLTVT.

This rearrangement joins TRBV6-5 to TRBJ2-1, with 7 bases fitting TRBD2. The germline V gene has CDR1 MNHEY and CDR2 SVGAGI. The CDR3 loop spans 14 amino acids. The J segment lost 9 bases and the V segment lost 3 bases, leaving 8 bases of the junction unmatched. The CDR3 region has the DNA TGTGCCAGCAGTTATGAAGGGGAGGGGTTTGAGCAGTTCTTC. Amino acid sequence: CASSYEGEGFEQFF.

J is TRBJ1-2 and V is TRBV6-6; no definite D call. Trimming took 6 bases from V and 2 from J, leaving 13 bases between them. CDR1 is MNHNY and CDR2 is SVGAGI in the germline V gene (reference sequence). The CDR3 runs to 14 residues. The CDR3 region has the DNA TGTGCCAGCAGCGCACTGCGGGCCAACTATGGCTACACCTTC. It translates to CASSALRANYGYTF.

This clone was picked up a small number of times. The CDR3 nucleotides read TGTGCCAGTAGTACGTCAAGAAGTAACACCGGGGAGCTGTTTTTT. Encoded protein: CASSTSRSNTGELFF. The V call is TRBV19, the J call TRBJ2-2; D ambiguous. The CDR3 extends over 15 amino acids. Germline CDR1 LNHDA, CDR2 SQIVND (reference sequence). The V end lost 4 bases, the J end lost 2 bases, and 11 bases lay between the germline ends.

This clone was counted a single time. The gene calls are TRBV5-4 and TRBJ2-5; 8 positions agree with TRBD1. The trim removed 2 bases at V and 5 bases at J, leaving 5 bases unmatched. Germline lookup yields CDR1 SGHNT and CDR2 YYREEE (reference sequence). The CDR3 is 14 residues long. CDR3 DNA sequence: TGTGCCAGCAGCTTTTCAGGGGGCGACGAGACCCAGTACTTC. It is translated as CASSFSGGDETQYF.

This chain links TRBV4-2 with TRBJ2-1; D is perhaps TRBD1 (5 bases). With 0 bases removed from V and 9 bases from J, the gap between germline ends came to 9 bases. CDR1 and CDR2 from the germline V gene are LGHNA and YNFKEQ. The CDR3 is 13 amino acids. The CDR3 sequence: CASSQERQGEQFF. The CDR3 DNA is TGTGCCAGCAGCCAAGAACGGCAGGGTGAGCAGTTCTTC.

This clone has just one count. This sequence joins TRBV5-1 and TRBJ2-5, with 9 positions matching TRBD1. Germline assignment: CDR1 SGHRS and CDR2 YFSETQ. This CDR3 spans 14 amino acids. V dropped 0 bases and J dropped 5; count of bases not matched to a gene: 2. CDR3 residues: CASSLGTGEETQYF. CDR3 DNA: TGCGCCAGCAGCTTGGGGACAGGGGAGGAGACCCAGTACTTC.

This chain links TRBV13 with TRBJ2-7, with D maybe TRBD2 (6 bases). Deletions cut 0 bases from V and 2 bases from J, with 17 bases between. Germline V gene data show CDR1 as PRHDT and CDR2 as FYEKMQ (reference sequence). This CDR3 region has 17 residues. As DNA, the CDR3 is TGTGCCAGCAGCTTAGGCGGATTGGGGACTCTAGCCTACGAGCAGTACTTC. This encodes CASSLGGLGTLAYEQYF.

The CDR3 region has the DNA TGTGCCAGCAGCTACCCCCGGGGTAGCGGGGGGTACTCCACCGGGGAGCTGTTTTTT. Translated, it gives CASSYPRGSGGYSTGELFF. The genes are TRBV7-6 and TRBJ2-2; 10 positions match TRBD2. Germline CDR1 is SGHVS and CDR2 is FNYEAQ. This CDR3 has 19 residues. With V trimmed by 4 bases and J by 4 bases, 15 bases remained unmatched.

The V and J genes are TRBV7-1 and TRBJ2-1; possible D gene TRBD2, 6 bases. TRBV7-1 is annotated as an ORF whose role is uncertain. This CDR3 comprises 13 residues. V lost 5 bases, J lost 8 bases, and 13 bases lay in between. CDR3 sequence: CASSPGLSDEQFF. Written as DNA, the CDR3 is TGTGCCAGCAGCCCGGGACTCTCGGATGAGCAGTTCTTC.

In DNA, the CDR3 is TGTGCCAGCAGCCCCTACCGGCCCGGGACAACAAGAGAGACCCAGTACTTC. Residues: CASSPYRPGTTRETQYF. This chain links TRBV7-8 with TRBJ2-5, with D perhaps matching TRBD1 (6 bases). This CDR3 has 17 residues. Deletions cut 5 bases from V and 4 bases from J, with 23 bases between. Germline V gene lookup returns CDR1 SGHVS and CDR2 FQNEAQ.

V gene TRBV10-3 combines with J gene TRBJ1-4, with 11 bases matching TRBD1. Germline trimming cut 5 bases from V and 7 bases from J; bases unmatched to any gene: 3. CDR1 ENHRY and CDR2 SYGVKD come from the germline V gene. The length of the CDR3 is 14 residues. DNA of the CDR3: TGTGCCATCAGTCGGACAGGGGGCCCTGAAAAACTGTTTTTT. It encodes CAISRTGGPEKLFF.

The J gene is TRBJ2-3, the V gene TRBV7-2, with TRBD2 matching 8 bases. Germline CDR1 SGHTA, CDR2 FQGNSA. The CDR3 is 17 amino acids. The V and J ends lost 3 bases and 4 bases, in that order; junction bases with no gene match: 12. CDR3 in DNA: TGTGCCAGCAGCTTGCGATTCGGGGGGGCTATGGCAGATACGCAGTATTTT. Protein product: CASSLRFGGAMADTQYF.

This clone was counted a few times. V is TRBV7-9 and J is TRBJ2-5; TRBD1 aligns across 8 bases. The CDR3 has 15 amino acids. V lost 1 base, J lost 0 bases, and 1 base stayed unmatched. Germline values: CDR1 SEHNR, CDR2 FQNEAQ (reference sequence). For the CDR3, the DNA is TGTGCCAGCAGCTTAGGGGACAGGTACCAAGAGACCCAGTACTTC. It translates to CASSLGDRYQETQYF.

The rearrangement links TRBV2 to TRBJ2-5, with TRBD1 as a possible D gene (6 bases). This CDR3 has 13 residues. Trimming stripped 6 bases from V and 6 bases from J, with 14 bases between. In germline, CDR1 is SNHLY, CDR2 FYNNEI. The CDR3 loop reads CASSGQRSQTQYF. In DNA form, the CDR3 reads TGTGCCAGCAGCGGACAGAGGAGTCAGACCCAGTACTTC.

V usage is TRBV28 and J usage is TRBJ1-1; D is ambiguous. The V gene's germline CDR1 is MDHEN and CDR2 SYDVKM. Between the trimmed V and J ends, which lost 6 bases and 6 bases, there was a span of 8 bases. The CDR3 is made up of 11 amino acids. Here the CDR3 DNA reads TGTGCCAGCAGGGGTCGTCCTGAAGCTTTCTTT. As protein: CASRGRPEAFF.

V gene TRBV4-1 combines with J gene TRBJ2-3; D unclear. V lost 2 bases and J lost 6, with 12 bases in between. The CDR3 runs to 14 residues. The germline CDR1 and CDR2 sequences are MGHRA and YSYEKL. The CDR3 sequence: CASSQTPGRDTQYF. The DNA of the CDR3 is TGCGCCAGCAGCCAAACCCCCGGCCGGGATACGCAGTATTTT.

This clone appeared a few times. The gene calls are TRBV5-1 and TRBJ2-7; D is perhaps TRBD1 or TRBD2 (5 bases each). The CDR3 extends over 14 amino acids. The germline V gene encodes CDR1 SGHRS and CDR2 YFSETQ. The V end was cut by 0 bases, the J end by 3 bases, with 10 bases between. CDR3 in DNA: TGCGCCAGCAGCTTGGCCTCTGGGGGCTACGAGCAGTACTTC. Protein sequence: CASSLASGGYEQYF. Drawing the rest from reference TRBV5-1 and TRBJ2-7, the complete variable domain is KAGVTQTPRYLIKTRGQQVTLSCSPISGHRSVSWYQQTPGQGLQFLFEYFSETQRNKGNFPGRFSGRQFSNSRSEMNVSTLELGDSALYLCASSLASGGYEQYFGPGTRLTVT.

The V gene is TRBV9, the J gene TRBJ2-1, with D perhaps assigned TRBD1 or TRBD2 (5 bases each). V lost 5 bases and J 2 bases, leaving 20 bases between the germline ends. The CDR3 sequence is 17 residues long. Germline V gene lookup returns CDR1 SGDLS and CDR2 YYNGEE. CDR3 DNA: TGTGCCAGCAGAGAGGGGACCGGGCTCGACCCCTACAATGAGCAGTTCTTC. Its protein is CASREGTGLDPYNEQFF.

The V gene is TRBV2, the J gene TRBJ1-2; D is undetermined. Germline-derived CDR1 and CDR2 are SNHLY and FYNNEI. V dropped 2 bases and J dropped 8 bases, with 18 bases sitting between them. The length of the CDR3 is 15 residues. The CDR3 spells CASSEIAAQFRGYTF. In DNA, the CDR3 is TGTGCCAGCAGTGAAATAGCAGCCCAGTTCCGGGGCTACACCTTC.